This T cell receptor beta chain derives from a study of PD-L1 blockade in urothelial cancer. Clones were read by immunoSEQ multiplex PCR, and TCRdb kept only the in-frame ones, dropping some. There are 70,000 or so clones in the sample; 85% to 90% occur only once, and less than 3.5% lies in the top ten. V gave up 5 bases and J gave up 4 bases, with 13 bases separating them. The germline CDR1 and CDR2 sequences are SEHNR and FQNEAQ (reference sequence). This CDR3 is 14 amino acids long. This clonotype was obtained from a man between 60 and 75 years old with urothelial cancer. Sample: PBMCs, taken around atezolizumab (anti-PD-L1) treatment. This chain links TRBV7-9 with TRBJ2-3; TRBD1 might be the D (6 bases). The CDR3 protein is CASSPQQGPDTQYF. The CDR3 DNA is TGTGCCAGCAGCCCGCAACAGGGCCCAGATACGCAGTATTTT. Variable domain in full (rest from reference TRBV7-9 and TRBJ2-3): DTGVSQNPRHKITKRGQNVTFRCDPISEHNRLYWYRQTLGQGPEFLTYFQNEAQLEKSRLLSDRFSAERPKGSFSTLEIQRTEQGDSAMYLCASSPQQGPDTQYFGPGTRLTVL.